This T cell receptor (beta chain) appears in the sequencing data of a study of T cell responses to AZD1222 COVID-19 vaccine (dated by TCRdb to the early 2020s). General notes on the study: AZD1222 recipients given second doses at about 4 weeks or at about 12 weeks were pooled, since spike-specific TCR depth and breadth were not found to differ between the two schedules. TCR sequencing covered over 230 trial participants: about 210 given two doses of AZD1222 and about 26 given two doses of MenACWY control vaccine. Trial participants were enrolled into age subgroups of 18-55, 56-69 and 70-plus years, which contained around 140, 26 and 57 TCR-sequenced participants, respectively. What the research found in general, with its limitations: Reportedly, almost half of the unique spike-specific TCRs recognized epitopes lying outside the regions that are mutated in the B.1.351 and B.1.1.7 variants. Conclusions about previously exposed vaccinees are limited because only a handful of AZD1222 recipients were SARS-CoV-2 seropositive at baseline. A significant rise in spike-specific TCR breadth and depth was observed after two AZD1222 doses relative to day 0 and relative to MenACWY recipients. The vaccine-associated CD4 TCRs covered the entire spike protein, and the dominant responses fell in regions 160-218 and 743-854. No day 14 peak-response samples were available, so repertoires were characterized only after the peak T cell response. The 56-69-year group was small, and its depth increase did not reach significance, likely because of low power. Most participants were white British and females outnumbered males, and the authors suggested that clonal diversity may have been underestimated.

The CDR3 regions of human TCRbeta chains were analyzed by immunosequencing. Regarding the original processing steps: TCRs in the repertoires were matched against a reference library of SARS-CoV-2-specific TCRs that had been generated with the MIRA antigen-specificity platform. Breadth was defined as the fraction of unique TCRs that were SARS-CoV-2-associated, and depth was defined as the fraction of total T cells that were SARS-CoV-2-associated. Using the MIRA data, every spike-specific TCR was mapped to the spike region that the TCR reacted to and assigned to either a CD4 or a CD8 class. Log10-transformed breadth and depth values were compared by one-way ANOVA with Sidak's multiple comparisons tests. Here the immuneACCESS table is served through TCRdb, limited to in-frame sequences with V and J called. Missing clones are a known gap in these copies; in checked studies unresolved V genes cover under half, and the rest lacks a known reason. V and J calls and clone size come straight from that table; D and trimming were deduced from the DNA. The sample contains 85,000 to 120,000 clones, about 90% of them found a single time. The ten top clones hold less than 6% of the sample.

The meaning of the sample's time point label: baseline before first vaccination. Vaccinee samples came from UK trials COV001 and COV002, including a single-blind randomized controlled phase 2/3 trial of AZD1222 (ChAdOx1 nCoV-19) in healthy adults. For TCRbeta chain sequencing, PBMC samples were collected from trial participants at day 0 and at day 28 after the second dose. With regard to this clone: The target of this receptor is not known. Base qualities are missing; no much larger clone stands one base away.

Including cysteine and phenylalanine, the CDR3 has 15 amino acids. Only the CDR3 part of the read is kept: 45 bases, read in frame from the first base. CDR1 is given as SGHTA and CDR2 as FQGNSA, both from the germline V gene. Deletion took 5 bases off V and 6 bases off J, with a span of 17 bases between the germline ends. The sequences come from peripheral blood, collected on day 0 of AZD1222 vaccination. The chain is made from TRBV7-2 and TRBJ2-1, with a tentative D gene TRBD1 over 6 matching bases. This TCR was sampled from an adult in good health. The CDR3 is CASSVMRGSPNEQFF. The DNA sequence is TGTGCCAGCAGCGTCATGAGGGGGAGCCCCAATGAGCAGTTCTTC.